What follows are 13 T cell receptor beta chains derived from one specimen sequenced in a study of post-analysis software for immune sequencing data. Study results and caveats: TRBV segments more frequent in patients than in controls numbered five and included TRBV5-6, TRBV5-1 and TRBV20-1.

The TCR beta cDNA libraries carried unique molecular identifiers. TCRdb re-analysed the PCR reads in MiXCR, keeping a single row per CDR3 protein. Of 430,000 or so distinct CDR3 sequences listed, 39% are singletons. Their antigens remain unidentified. The source material was blood. The origin of the receptors is a girl aged 2 to 10 with multiple sclerosis.

The gene calls are TRBV7-9 and TRBJ1-5; 10 nucleotides align to TRBD1. Trimming took 5 bases from V and 6 from J; bases not matched to a gene: 4. Germline V gene lookup returns CDR1 SEHNR and CDR2 FQNEAQ (reference sequence). CDR3 length: 14 residues. CDR3 residues: CASSAGTGVQPQHF. The CDR3 nucleotides are TGTGCCAGCAGCGCCGGGACAGGGGTTCAGCCCCAGCATTTT.

The chain's CDR3 is CASSLDTGRSSYNEQYF. The CDR3 DNA reads TGTGCCAGCAGTCTCGATACGGGGAGGAGCTCCTACAATGAGCAGTACTTC. The chain employs TRBV6-2 or TRBV6-3 and TRBJ2-1; the D gene is possibly TRBD2 (6 bases). The better agreement between TRBJ2-7 and the DNA end casts doubt on the J call. This CDR3 comprises 17 residues. Germline V lookup: CDR1 MNHEY, CDR2 SVGEGT.

The V call is TRBV27, the J call TRBJ2-1; the match to TRBD2 covers 8 bases. The CDR3 contains 15 residues. The trim removed 3 bases at V and 6 bases at J, leaving 7 bases unmatched. Germline-derived CDR1 and CDR2 are MNHEY and SMNVEV (reference sequence). DNA of the CDR3: TGTGCCAGCAGTTTTCGAGCGGGAGTCGCCAATGAGCAGTTCTTC. Amino acids: CASSFRAGVANEQFF.

This clonotype was counted a single time. V and J are TRBV5-5 and TRBJ2-2, with a tentative D call TRBD2 (6 bases). This CDR3 spans 14 amino acids. V lost 2 bases, J lost 5 bases, and 10 bases lay in between. Germline loops: CDR1 SGHKS, CDR2 YYEKEE (reference sequence). Written as DNA, the CDR3 is TGTGCCAGCAGCTTTGATGGGGGGACCGGGGAGCTGTTTTTT. Translation gives CASSFDGGTGELFF.

This sequence joins TRBV20-1 and TRBJ2-7, with 8 bases identical to TRBD2. The CDR3 is 16 amino acids. After removal of 6 bases from V and 1 base from J, the junction contained 14 bases not matched to a gene. Germline V CDR1 and CDR2: DFQATT, SNEGSKA (reference sequence). The CDR3 bases are TGCAGTGCACCTGGACTAACGGGAGGGGGGTCCTACGAGCAGTACTTC. It specifies CSAPGLTGGGSYEQYF.

J is TRBJ2-4 and V is TRBV12-3 or TRBV12-4; D may correspond to TRBD1 or TRBD2 (5 bases each). V gave up 7 bases and J gave up 8 bases, with 12 bases separating them. The CDR3 spans 12 residues. CDR3 sequence reads: CASNGAGDIQYF. The CDR3 DNA sequence: TGTGCCAGCAACGGGGCCGGTGACATTCAGTACTTC.

This clonotype was counted a few times. The CDR3 sequence is CASSLGAAGNEQFF. Here the CDR3 DNA reads TGTGCCAGCAGTTTAGGCGCGGCGGGCAATGAGCAGTTCTTC. V and J are TRBV27 and TRBJ2-1; a weak D match, TRBD2 (5 bases). With 2 bases removed from V and 6 bases from J, the gap between germline ends came to 11 bases. Germline CDR1 MNHEY, CDR2 SMNVEV (reference sequence). The CDR3 has 14 amino acids.

The rearrangement joins TRBV7-2 to TRBJ2-7; D gene ambiguous. V dropped 3 bases and J dropped 0 bases, with 9 bases sitting between them. Germline-derived CDR1 and CDR2 are SGHTA and FQGNSA. The CDR3 consists of 14 residues. Here the CDR3 reads CASSFSQSSYEQYF. CDR3 bases: TGTGCCAGCAGCTTCTCGCAGAGCTCCTACGAGCAGTACTTC.

V is TRBV5-1 and J is TRBJ1-1; D gene unclear. The germline V gene encodes CDR1 SGHRS and CDR2 YFSETQ. The germline V and J ends were trimmed by 4 bases and 2 bases, with 6 bases remaining between them. The CDR3 extends over 12 amino acids. The CDR3 loop is CASSDDNTEAFF. As DNA, the CDR3 is TGCGCCAGCAGCGACGACAACACTGAAGCTTTCTTT.

There are a few counts of this clonotype. The chain links TRBV6-6 to TRBJ2-1, with 7 bases matching TRBD1. V lost 4 bases, J lost 2 bases, and 8 bases stayed unmatched. Germline CDR1 is MNHNY and CDR2 is SVGAGI (reference sequence). This CDR3 spans 16 amino acids. CDR3: CASSFGRQGPYNEQFF. CDR3 in DNA: TGTGCCAGCAGTTTCGGCCGACAGGGACCCTACAATGAGCAGTTCTTC.

The chain couples TRBV28 to TRBJ2-7; D not resolved. CDR3 size: 14 residues. Germline CDR1 reads MDHEN; CDR2 reads SYDVKM. Trimming cost V 3 bases and J 9 bases, with 18 bases left between them. The CDR3 DNA reads as TGTGCCAGCAGTTTTTCGGTGTCGGCTCTTGGGCAGTACTTC. This encodes CASSFSVSALGQYF.

The chain has TRBV6-5 and TRBJ2-3; a possible D gene is TRBD1 (6 bases). Germline V gene sequence: CDR1 MNHEY, CDR2 SVGAGI. With 5 bases removed from V and 11 bases from J, the gap between germline ends came to 17 bases. This CDR3 has 13 residues. The CDR3 DNA reads TGTGCCAGCAGTCAACAGGGTATGGGGAAGCAGTATTTT. As protein: CASSQQGMGKQYF.

The chain recombines TRBV12-3 or TRBV12-4 with TRBJ1-6; D is unclear. CDR3 length equals 11 residues. Trimming took 5 bases from V and 10 from J, leaving 6 bases between them. The CDR3 sequence is CASSAASPLHF. CDR3 nucleotide sequence: TGTGCCAGCAGTGCAGCATCACCCCTCCACTTT.